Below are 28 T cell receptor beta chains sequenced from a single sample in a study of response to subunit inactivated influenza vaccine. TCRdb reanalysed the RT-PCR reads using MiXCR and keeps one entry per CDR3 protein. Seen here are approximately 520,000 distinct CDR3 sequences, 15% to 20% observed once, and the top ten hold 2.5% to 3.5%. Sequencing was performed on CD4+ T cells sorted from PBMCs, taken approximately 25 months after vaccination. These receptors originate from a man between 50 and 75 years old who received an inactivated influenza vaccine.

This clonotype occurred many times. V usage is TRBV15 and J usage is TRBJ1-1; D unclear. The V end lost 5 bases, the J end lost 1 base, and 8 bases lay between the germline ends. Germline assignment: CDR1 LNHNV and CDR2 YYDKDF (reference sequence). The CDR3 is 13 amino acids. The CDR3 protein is CATSWGKNTEAFF. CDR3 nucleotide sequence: TGTGCCACCAGCTGGGGAAAGAACACTGAAGCTTTCTTT.

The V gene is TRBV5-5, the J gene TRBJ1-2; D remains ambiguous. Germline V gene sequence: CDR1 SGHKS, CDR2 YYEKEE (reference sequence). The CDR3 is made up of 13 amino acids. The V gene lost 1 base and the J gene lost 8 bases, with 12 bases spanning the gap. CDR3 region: CASSLRSDAGYTF. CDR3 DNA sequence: TGTGCCAGCAGCTTGCGGTCAGACGCCGGCTACACCTTC.

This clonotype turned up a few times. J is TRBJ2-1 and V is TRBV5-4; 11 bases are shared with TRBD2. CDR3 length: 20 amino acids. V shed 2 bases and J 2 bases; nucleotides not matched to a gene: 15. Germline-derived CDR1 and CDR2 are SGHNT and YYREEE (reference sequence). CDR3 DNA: TGTGCCAGCAGCTTCAAGACTAGCGGGGCCGCGACGAATCCCTACAATGAGCAGTTCTTC. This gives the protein CASSFKTSGAATNPYNEQFF.

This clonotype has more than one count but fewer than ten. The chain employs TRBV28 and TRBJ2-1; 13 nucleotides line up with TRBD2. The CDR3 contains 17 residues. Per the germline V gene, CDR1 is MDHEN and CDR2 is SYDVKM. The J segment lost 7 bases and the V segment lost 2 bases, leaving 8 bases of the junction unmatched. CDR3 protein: CASSLGGLAGSNNEQFF. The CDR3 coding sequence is TGTGCCAGCAGTTTAGGGGGACTAGCGGGAAGTAATAATGAGCAGTTCTTC.

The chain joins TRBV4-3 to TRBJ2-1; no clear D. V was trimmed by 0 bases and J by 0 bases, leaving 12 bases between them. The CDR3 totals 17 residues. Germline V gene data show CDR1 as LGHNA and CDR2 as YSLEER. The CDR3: CASSQEVHQSSYNEQFF. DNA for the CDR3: TGCGCCAGCAGCCAAGAAGTCCACCAGAGCTCCTACAATGAGCAGTTCTTC.

The CDR3 region has the DNA TGCGCCAGCAGCTTGACCCTAGCGGGGGCCGGGGATGAGCAGTTCTTC. Amino acid sequence: CASSLTLAGAGDEQFF. The chain is built from TRBV5-1 and TRBJ2-1, with 10 nucleotides matching TRBD2. The V and J ends lost 1 base and 8 bases, in that order; junction bases with no gene match: 9. Germline V gene data show CDR1 as SGHRS and CDR2 as YFSETQ. The CDR3 has 16 residues.

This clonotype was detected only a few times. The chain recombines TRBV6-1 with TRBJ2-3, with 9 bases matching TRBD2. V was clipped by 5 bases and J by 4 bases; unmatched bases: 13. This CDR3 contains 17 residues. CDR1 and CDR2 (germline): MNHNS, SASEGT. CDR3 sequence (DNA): TGTGCCAGCAGTCGAAGACTAGCGGAGTCGTCCTCAGATACGCAGTATTTT. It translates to CASSRRLAESSSDTQYF.

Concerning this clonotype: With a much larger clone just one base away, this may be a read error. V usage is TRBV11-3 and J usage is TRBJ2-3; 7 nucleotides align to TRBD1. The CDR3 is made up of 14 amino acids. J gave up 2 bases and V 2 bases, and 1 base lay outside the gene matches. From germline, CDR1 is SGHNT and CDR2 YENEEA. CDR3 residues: CASSLRGPTDTQYF. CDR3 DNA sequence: TGTGCCAGCAGCTTAAGGGGGCCCACAGATACGCAGTATTTT. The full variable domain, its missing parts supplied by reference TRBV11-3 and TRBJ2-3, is EAGVVQSPRYKIIEKKQPVAFWCNPISGHNTLYWYLQNLGQGPELLIRYENEEAVDDSQLPKDRFSAERLKGVDSTLKIQPAELGDSAVYLCASSLRGPTDTQYFGPGTRLTVL.

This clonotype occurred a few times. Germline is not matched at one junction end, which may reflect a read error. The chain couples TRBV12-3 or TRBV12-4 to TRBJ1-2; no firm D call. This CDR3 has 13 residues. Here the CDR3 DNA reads TGTGCCAGCACTTTAAGCCGGGAGCGAGGCTACACCTTC. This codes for CASTLSRERGYTF.

The CDR3 reads CASSLVRGYNQPQHF. Here the CDR3 DNA reads TGTGCCAGCAGCTTAGTCCGGGGGTACAATCAGCCCCAGCATTTT. The rearrangement uses TRBV7-2 and TRBJ1-5; possible D gene TRBD1, 5 bases. V lost 1 base, J lost 3 bases, and 10 bases lay in between. The CDR3 length is 15 residues. Germline CDR1 reads SGHTA; CDR2 reads FQGNSA.

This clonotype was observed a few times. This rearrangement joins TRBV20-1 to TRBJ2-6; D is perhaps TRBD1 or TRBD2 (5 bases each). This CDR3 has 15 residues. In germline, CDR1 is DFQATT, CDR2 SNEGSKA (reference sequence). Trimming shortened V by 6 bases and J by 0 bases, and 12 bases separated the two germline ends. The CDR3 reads CSAGTVNSGANVLTF. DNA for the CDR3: TGCAGTGCAGGGACGGTAAACTCTGGGGCCAACGTCCTGACTTTC.

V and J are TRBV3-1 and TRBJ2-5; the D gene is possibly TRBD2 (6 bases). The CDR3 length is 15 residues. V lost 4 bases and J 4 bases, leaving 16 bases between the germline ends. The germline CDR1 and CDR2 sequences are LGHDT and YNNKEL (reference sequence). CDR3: CASSPRRRAGETQYF. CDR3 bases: TGTGCCAGCAGCCCCCGGCGGAGGGCGGGAGAGACCCAGTACTTC.

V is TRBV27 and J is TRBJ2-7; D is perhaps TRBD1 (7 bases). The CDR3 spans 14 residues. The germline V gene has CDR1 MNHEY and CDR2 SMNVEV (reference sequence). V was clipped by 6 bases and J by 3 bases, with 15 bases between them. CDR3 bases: TGTGCCAGCAGCCGCGGGACAGAAATCTACGAGCAGTACTTC. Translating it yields CASSRGTEIYEQYF.

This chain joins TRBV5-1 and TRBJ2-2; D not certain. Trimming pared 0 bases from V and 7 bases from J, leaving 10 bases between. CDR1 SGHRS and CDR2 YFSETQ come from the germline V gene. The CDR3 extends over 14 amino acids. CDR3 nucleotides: TGCGCCAGCAGCTTGGTTGGCCCCCACGGGGAGCTGTTTTTT. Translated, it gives CASSLVGPHGELFF.

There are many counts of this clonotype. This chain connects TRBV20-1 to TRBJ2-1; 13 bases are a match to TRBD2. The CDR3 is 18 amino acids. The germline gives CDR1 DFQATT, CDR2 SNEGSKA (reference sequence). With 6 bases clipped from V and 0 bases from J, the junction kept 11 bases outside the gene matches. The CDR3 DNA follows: TGCAGTGCCATCTCGGGACTAGCGGGACGTAGCTCCTACAATGAGCAGTTCTTC. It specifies CSAISGLAGRSSYNEQFF.

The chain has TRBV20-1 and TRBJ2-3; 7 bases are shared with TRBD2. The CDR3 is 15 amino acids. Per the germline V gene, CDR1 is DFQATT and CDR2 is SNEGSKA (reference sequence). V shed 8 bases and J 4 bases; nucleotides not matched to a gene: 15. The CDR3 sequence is CSTTGGHSNADTQYF. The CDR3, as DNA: TGCAGTACTACGGGAGGACACTCCAACGCAGATACGCAGTATTTT.

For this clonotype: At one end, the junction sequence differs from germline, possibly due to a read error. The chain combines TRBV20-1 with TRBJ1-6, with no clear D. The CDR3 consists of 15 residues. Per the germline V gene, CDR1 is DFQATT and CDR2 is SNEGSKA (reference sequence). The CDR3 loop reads CSAREKSSFGSPVHF. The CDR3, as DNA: TGCAGTGCTAGAGAAAAAAGTTCTTTTGGTTCACCCGTCCACTTT.

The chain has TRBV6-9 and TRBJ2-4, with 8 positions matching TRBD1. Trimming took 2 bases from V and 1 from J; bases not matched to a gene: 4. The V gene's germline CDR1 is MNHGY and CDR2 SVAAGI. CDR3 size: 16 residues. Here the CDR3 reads CASSYETGGAKNIQYF. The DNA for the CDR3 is TGTGCCAGCAGTTATGAAACAGGGGGGGCCAAAAACATTCAGTACTTC.

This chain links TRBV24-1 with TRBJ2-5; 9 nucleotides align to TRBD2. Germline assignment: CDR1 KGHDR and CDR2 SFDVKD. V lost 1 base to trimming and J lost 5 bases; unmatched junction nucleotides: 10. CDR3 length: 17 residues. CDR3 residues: CATSDFSRASGKETQYF. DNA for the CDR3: TGTGCCACCAGTGATTTTAGCCGGGCTAGCGGGAAGGAGACCCAGTACTTC.

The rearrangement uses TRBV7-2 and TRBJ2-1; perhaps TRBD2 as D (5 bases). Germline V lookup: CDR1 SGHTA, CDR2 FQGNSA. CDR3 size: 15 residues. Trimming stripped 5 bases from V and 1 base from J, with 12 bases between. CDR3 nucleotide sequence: TGTGCCAGCAGCATACGGACTCCGTCCTACAATGAGCAGTTCTTC. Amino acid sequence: CASSIRTPSYNEQFF.

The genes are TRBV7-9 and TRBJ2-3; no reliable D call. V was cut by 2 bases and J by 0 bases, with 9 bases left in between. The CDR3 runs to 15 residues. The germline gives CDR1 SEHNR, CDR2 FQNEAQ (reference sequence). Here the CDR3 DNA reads TGTGCCAGCAGCTTAACGACGGCCAGCACAGATACGCAGTATTTT. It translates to CASSLTTASTDTQYF.

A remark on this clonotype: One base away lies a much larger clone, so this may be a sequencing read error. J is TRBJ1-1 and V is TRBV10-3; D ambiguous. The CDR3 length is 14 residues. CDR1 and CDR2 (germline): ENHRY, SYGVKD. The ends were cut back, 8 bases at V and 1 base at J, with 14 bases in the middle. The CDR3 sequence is CAIRYSLRNTEAFF. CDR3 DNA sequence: TGTGCCATCCGGTACTCCCTAAGGAACACTGAAGCTTTCTTT.

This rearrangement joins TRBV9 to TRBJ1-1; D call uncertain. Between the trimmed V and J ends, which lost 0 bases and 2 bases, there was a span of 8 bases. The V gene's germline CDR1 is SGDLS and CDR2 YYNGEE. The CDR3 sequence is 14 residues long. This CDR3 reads CASSVGGRNTEAFF. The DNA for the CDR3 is TGTGCCAGCAGCGTAGGAGGGAGAAACACTGAAGCTTTCTTT.

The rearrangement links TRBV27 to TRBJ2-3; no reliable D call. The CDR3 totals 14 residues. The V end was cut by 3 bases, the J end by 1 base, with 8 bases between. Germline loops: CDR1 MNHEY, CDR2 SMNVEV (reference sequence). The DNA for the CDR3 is TGTGCCAGCAGTTTCAAGCCTCGCACAGATACGCAGTATTTT. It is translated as CASSFKPRTDTQYF.

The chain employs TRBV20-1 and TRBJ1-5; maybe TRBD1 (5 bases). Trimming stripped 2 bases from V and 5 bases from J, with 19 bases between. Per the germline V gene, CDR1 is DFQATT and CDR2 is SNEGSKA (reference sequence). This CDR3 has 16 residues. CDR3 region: CSARNAGRGVDQPQHF. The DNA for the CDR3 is TGCAGTGCTAGAAACGCGGGCCGGGGGGTGGATCAGCCCCAGCATTTT.

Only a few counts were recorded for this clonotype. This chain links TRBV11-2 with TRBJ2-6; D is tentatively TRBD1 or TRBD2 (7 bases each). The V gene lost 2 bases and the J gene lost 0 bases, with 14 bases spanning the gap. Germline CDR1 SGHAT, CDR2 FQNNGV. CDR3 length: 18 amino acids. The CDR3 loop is CASSLFPGGASGANVLTF. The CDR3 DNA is TGTGCCAGCAGCTTATTCCCAGGGGGGGCCTCTGGGGCCAACGTCCTGACTTTC.

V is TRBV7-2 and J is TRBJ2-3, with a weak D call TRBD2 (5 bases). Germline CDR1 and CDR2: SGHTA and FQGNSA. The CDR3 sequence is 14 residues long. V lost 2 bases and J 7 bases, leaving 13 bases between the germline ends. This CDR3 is CASSLNSAINTQYF. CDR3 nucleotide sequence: TGTGCCAGCAGCTTAAATAGCGCGATCAATACGCAGTATTTT.

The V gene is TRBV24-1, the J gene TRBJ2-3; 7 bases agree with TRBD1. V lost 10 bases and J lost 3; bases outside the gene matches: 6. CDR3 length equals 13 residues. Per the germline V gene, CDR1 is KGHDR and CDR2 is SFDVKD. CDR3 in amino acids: CATTAGGTDTQYF. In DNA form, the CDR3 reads TGTGCCACGACGGCAGGGGGAACAGATACGCAGTATTTT.